This T cell receptor (beta chain) was recovered during a study of prognosis after radiotherapy for stage I lung cancer. Across the whole study: No significant progression was observed in about 15 patients, whereas a few developed distant metastases a median of approximately seven months after radiotherapy. Study-wide points: Differences in TRBV and TRBJ gene usage were reportedly observed between patients with and without metastases.

Multiplex PCR in two rounds served to amplify TCR beta CDR3 from genomic DNA. For every TRBV and TRBJ gene, a specific primer was used in first-round PCR. A second round of PCR was carried out using universal primers. TCRdb reanalysed the multiplex PCR reads using MiXCR and keeps one entry per CDR3 protein. There are around 30,000 distinct CDR3 sequences in the sample; approximately 36% occur only once, and roughly 17% lies in the top ten. Worth noting for this clonotype: Its cognate antigen is unknown.

Germline CDR1 and CDR2: SGHTA and FQGTGA. This CDR3 region has 15 residues. After removal of 2 bases from V and 6 bases from J, the junction contained 5 bases not matched to a gene. The chain couples TRBV7-3 to TRBJ1-2; 11 positions agree with TRBD1. The receptor's source is a donor aged 50 or older with non-small cell lung cancer. This sample comprised PBMCs, obtained before or after stereotactic body radiation therapy (not recorded which). The CDR3 reads CASSLGTGGYDGYTF. CDR3 coding DNA: TGTGCCAGCAGCTTAGGGACAGGGGGATACGATGGCTACACCTTC. The complete variable domain, with remaining parts taken from reference TRBV7-3 and TRBJ1-2, reads GAGVSQTPSNKVTEKGKYVELRCDPISGHTALYWYRQSLGQGPEFLIYFQGTGAADDSGLPNDRFFAVRPEGSVSTLKIQRTERGDSAVYLCASSLGTGGYDGYTFGSGTRLTVV.